Following are 28 T cell receptor beta chains from one sample sequenced in a study of shared clonotypes between healthy human individuals. Measured with immunoSEQ multiplex PCR; TCRdb has only the in-frame clones, and not every one. Of 230,000 or so clones in the sample, approximately 65% were seen once. Sequences were obtained from memory CD4+ T cells sorted from blood. Subset of the sample: CD45RA-negative fraction. The receptor set was obtained from a man between 25 and 39 years old in good health.

The chain has TRBV9 and TRBJ2-4; TRBD1 matches 7 bases. The J segment lost 7 bases and the V segment lost 0 bases, leaving 4 bases of the junction unmatched. This CDR3 has 14 residues. The germline gives CDR1 SGDLS, CDR2 YYNGEE. The CDR3 sequence: CASSVDQTGNIQYF. For the CDR3, the DNA is TGTGCCAGCAGCGTAGATCAGACAGGGAACATTCAGTACTTC.

This chain links TRBV5-1 with TRBJ2-7, with 9 bases matching TRBD2. V lost 2 bases, J lost 0 bases, and 3 bases stayed unmatched. Germline V gene data show CDR1 as SGHRS and CDR2 as YFSETQ. CDR3 size: 15 residues. The CDR3 coding sequence is TGCGCCAGCAGCTTACTAGCGGGCCCCTCCTACGAGCAGTACTTC. Translating gives CASSLLAGPSYEQYF.

This clone was picked up a small number of times. The J gene is TRBJ2-5, the V gene TRBV2, with D possibly TRBD1 on 6 matching bases. CDR1 SNHLY and CDR2 FYNNEI come from the germline V gene. V was cut by 4 bases and J by 5 bases, with 11 bases left in between. The CDR3 totals 13 residues. CDR3: CASSGTARETQYF. The CDR3 DNA reads TGTGCCAGCAGTGGGACAGCTCGCGAGACCCAGTACTTC.

This rearrangement joins TRBV7-2 to TRBJ2-5; D call uncertain. The CDR3 consists of 11 residues. Germline assignment: CDR1 SGHTA and CDR2 FQGNSA. V shed 0 bases and J shed 5 bases, with 1 base lying between them. CDR3 sequence: CASSLAETQYF. CDR3 nucleotides: TGTGCCAGCAGCTTAGCGGAGACCCAGTACTTC.

This clone came up a few times. This sequence joins TRBV19 and TRBJ2-6; tentatively, D is TRBD2 (6 bases). Trimming left V 5 bases short and J 0 bases short, with 11 bases between. Germline V gives CDR1 LNHDA, CDR2 SQIVND (reference sequence). The CDR3 covers 16 residues. CDR3 bases: TGTGCCAGTAGTCCGGGACTGATCTCTGGGGCCAACGTCCTGACTTTC. Protein: CASSPGLISGANVLTF.

The V gene is TRBV5-5, the J gene TRBJ1-1, with a tentative D call TRBD1 (5 bases). This CDR3 comprises 15 residues. V was trimmed by 0 bases and J by 4 bases, leaving 13 bases between them. The germline CDR1 and CDR2 sequences are SGHKS and YYEKEE (reference sequence). The CDR3 loop reads CASSLVGAAGTEAFF. The CDR3 DNA follows: TGTGCCAGCAGCTTGGTAGGGGCCGCGGGCACTGAAGCTTTCTTT. The full variable domain, its missing parts supplied by reference TRBV5-5 and TRBJ1-1, is DAGVTQSPTHLIKTRGQQVTLRCSPISGHKSVSWYQQVLGQGPQFIFQYYEKEERGRGNFPDRFSARQFPNYSSELNVNALLLGDSALYLCASSLVGAAGTEAFFGQGTRLTVV.

This sequence joins TRBV4-2 and TRBJ2-2, with 8 bases that match TRBD2. The CDR3 covers 18 residues. Germline CDR1 is LGHNA and CDR2 is YNFKEQ. J lost 1 base, V lost 0 bases, and 7 bases had no gene match. The CDR3 region has the DNA TGTGCCAGCAGCCAAGATGTCTGGCTAGCGGGGAACACCGGGGAGCTGTTTTTT. It is translated as CASSQDVWLAGNTGELFF.

The genes are TRBV7-2 and TRBJ1-2; 8 bases map to TRBD1. The CDR3 contains 15 residues. Germline V gene lookup returns CDR1 SGHTA and CDR2 FQGNSA. Trimming removed 5 bases from V and 6 bases from J; junction bases left unmatched: 11. CDR3 residues: CASSPTRQGRNGYTF. Here the CDR3 DNA reads TGTGCCAGCAGCCCGACCAGACAGGGGAGGAATGGCTACACCTTC.

This clone appeared once. This chain uses TRBV6-6 with TRBJ2-2; D remains ambiguous. Between the trimmed V and J ends, which lost 0 bases and 4 bases, there was a span of 12 bases. The germline gives CDR1 MNHNY, CDR2 SVGAGI (reference sequence). CDR3 length equals 16 residues. The CDR3 DNA sequence: TGTGCCAGCAGTTACTCAGCCGCTACCCCCACCGGGGAGCTGTTTTTT. Residues: CASSYSAATPTGELFF.

The J gene is TRBJ1-2, the V gene TRBV6-6, with no clear D. V was clipped by 2 bases and J by 6 bases, with 7 bases between them. In germline, CDR1 is MNHNY, CDR2 SVGAGI (reference sequence). The CDR3 sequence is 12 residues long. CDR3 sequence reads: CASSYPRDGYTF. In DNA, the CDR3 is TGTGCCAGCAGTTACCCGAGAGATGGCTACACCTTC.

The DNA of the CDR3 is TGCGCCAGCAGGGAGTTCTTGGGCGGGAACACTGAAGCTTTCTTT. This translates into CASREFLGGNTEAFF. This chain links TRBV5-1 with TRBJ1-1, with D unclear. Germline assignment: CDR1 SGHRS and CDR2 YFSETQ. The CDR3 extends over 15 amino acids. V lost 5 bases to trimming and J lost 1 base, with 15 bases between them. Supplemented by reference TRBV5-1 and TRBJ1-1, the full variable domain reads KAGVTQTPRYLIKTRGQQVTLSCSPISGHRSVSWYQQTPGQGLQFLFEYFSETQRNKGNFPGRFSGRQFSNSRSEMNVSTLELGDSALYLCASREFLGGNTEAFFGQGTRLTVV.

This clone was detected only once. The J gene is TRBJ1-2, the V gene TRBV6-1; D may be TRBD1 (5 bases). Germline-derived CDR1 and CDR2 are MNHNS and SASEGT. The CDR3 spans 15 residues. Trimming removed 0 bases from V and 0 bases from J, with 8 bases in between. The chain's CDR3 is CASSEAGGPNYGYTF. CDR3 in DNA: TGTGCCAGCAGTGAAGCCGGGGGACCTAACTATGGCTACACCTTC.

The gene calls are TRBV2 and TRBJ2-7; unclear D gene. The CDR3 extends over 17 amino acids. The germline gives CDR1 SNHLY, CDR2 FYNNEI. V lost 7 bases and J lost 0, with 22 bases in between. The CDR3 sequence is CASTFSFPAAYSYEQYF. In DNA form, the CDR3 reads TGTGCCAGCACTTTTAGTTTCCCCGCGGCGTACTCCTACGAGCAGTACTTC.

CDR3 loop: CASSLEASSGWNEQYF. The CDR3, as DNA: TGTGCCAGCAGCTTAGAGGCGTCTAGCGGGTGGAACGAGCAGTACTTC. The chain is built from TRBV7-2 and TRBJ2-7; 8 bases map to TRBD2. Germline-derived CDR1 and CDR2 are SGHTA and FQGNSA. The CDR3 contains 16 residues. V dropped 1 base and J dropped 5; count of bases not matched to a gene: 10.

The V and J genes are TRBV27 and TRBJ2-5; 7 bases align to TRBD1. The ends lost 5 bases at V and 5 bases at J; junction bases unmatched: 14. This CDR3 is built from 16 residues. Germline values: CDR1 MNHEY, CDR2 SMNVEV (reference sequence). CDR3 residues: CASSPIPGTDRETQYF. In DNA, the CDR3 is TGTGCCAGCAGTCCTATACCGGGGACAGACAGGGAGACCCAGTACTTC.

This chain uses TRBV7-9 with TRBJ2-7; 10 bases line up with TRBD1. With V trimmed by 2 bases and J by 7 bases, 8 bases remained unmatched. CDR1 SEHNR and CDR2 FQNEAQ come from the germline V gene (reference sequence). This CDR3 contains 15 residues. The CDR3 loop is CASSLTGTGVEEQYF. The CDR3 nucleotides are TGTGCCAGCAGCTTAACCGGGACAGGGGTGGAGGAGCAGTACTTC. The variable domain in full, with the rest retrieved from reference TRBV7-9 and TRBJ2-7, is DTGVSQNPRHKITKRGQNVTFRCDPISEHNRLYWYRQTLGQGPEFLTYFQNEAQLEKSRLLSDRFSAERPKGSFSTLEIQRTEQGDSAMYLCASSLTGTGVEEQYFGPGTRLTVT.

J is TRBJ1-1 and V is TRBV5-1; possible D gene TRBD1, 6 bases. Trimming stripped 4 bases from V and 4 bases from J, with 20 bases between. Germline V gene sequence: CDR1 SGHRS, CDR2 YFSETQ. CDR3 size: 16 residues. The CDR3 reads CASSPSPKTGATEAFF. Here the CDR3 DNA reads TGCGCCAGCAGCCCCTCTCCAAAGACGGGGGCCACTGAAGCTTTCTTT.

There are a few counts of this clone. The chain recombines TRBV7-9 with TRBJ2-1; D is possibly TRBD1 or TRBD2 (5 bases each). The CDR3 contains 14 residues. Germline V gene lookup returns CDR1 SEHNR and CDR2 FQNEAQ (reference sequence). V lost 4 bases and J 5 bases, leaving 12 bases between the germline ends. For the CDR3, the DNA is TGTGCCAGCAGCTCCGGGACGGACCACAATGAGCAGTTCTTC. Translation: CASSSGTDHNEQFF.

This rearrangement joins TRBV5-1 to TRBJ2-2; D is tentatively TRBD1 or TRBD2 (5 bases each). Germline V lookup: CDR1 SGHRS, CDR2 YFSETQ. The CDR3 totals 14 residues. V was cut by 4 bases and J by 2 bases, with 9 bases left in between. The CDR3 coding sequence is TGCGCCAGCAGCCGGGACCCTAACACCGGGGAGCTGTTTTTT. Translated, it gives CASSRDPNTGELFF.

This chain uses TRBV20-1 with TRBJ2-7; the D call may be TRBD1 or TRBD2 (5 bases each). Between the trimmed V and J ends, which lost 2 bases and 4 bases, there was a span of 6 bases. Germline V lookup: CDR1 DFQATT, CDR2 SNEGSKA (reference sequence). The CDR3 is 11 amino acids. As DNA, the CDR3 is TGCAGTGCTAGATGGGGGTACGAGCAGTACTTC. It encodes CSARWGYEQYF.

The chain employs TRBV19 and TRBJ2-5, with D hard to call. The length of the CDR3 is 15 residues. Germline assignment: CDR1 LNHDA and CDR2 SQIVND (reference sequence). The germline V and J ends were trimmed by 3 bases and 2 bases, with 13 bases remaining between them. This CDR3 reads CASSIGGQIQETQYF. CDR3 DNA sequence: TGTGCCAGTAGTATCGGCGGCCAAATTCAAGAGACCCAGTACTTC.

J is TRBJ1-4 and V is TRBV5-1, with D maybe TRBD1 (6 bases). V was clipped by 2 bases and J by 5 bases, with 13 bases between them. CDR1 is SGHRS and CDR2 is YFSETQ in the germline V gene. The CDR3 covers 15 residues. CDR3 in amino acids: CASSLGGTLNEKLFF. DNA of the CDR3: TGCGCCAGCAGCTTAGGCGGGACATTAAATGAAAAACTGTTTTTT.

CDR3 sequence (DNA): TGTGCCAGCAGCGCAGGGGGACTAGCGGGACTGAATGAGCAGTTCTTC. Translation: CASSAGGLAGLNEQFF. V usage is TRBV9 and J usage is TRBJ2-1; 13 nucleotides align to TRBD2. The CDR3 spans 16 residues. J was trimmed by 7 bases and V by 3 bases; bases with no gene match: 7. The germline gives CDR1 SGDLS, CDR2 YYNGEE.

The chain joins TRBV2 to TRBJ2-5; the match to TRBD2 covers 12 bases. Germline-derived CDR1 and CDR2 are SNHLY and FYNNEI. The CDR3 consists of 15 residues. After removal of 4 bases from V and 2 bases from J, the junction contained 2 bases not matched to a gene. The CDR3 loop is CASSGTSGNQETQYF. CDR3 nucleotide sequence: TGTGCCAGCAGTGGGACTAGCGGGAATCAAGAGACCCAGTACTTC.

A few counts support this clone. The V call is TRBV9, the J call TRBJ2-1; TRBD1 or TRBD2 may be the D gene (5 bases each). Germline V gives CDR1 SGDLS, CDR2 YYNGEE. This CDR3 region has 14 residues. V was trimmed by 5 bases and J by 5 bases, leaving 14 bases between them. The chain's CDR3 is CASSETGAHNEQFF. In DNA form, the CDR3 reads TGTGCCAGCAGTGAAACCGGGGCTCACAATGAGCAGTTCTTC.

Only one count was recorded for this clone. The chain recombines TRBV6-6 with TRBJ2-7; perhaps TRBD2 as D (8 bases). V shed 5 bases and J shed 3 bases, with 20 bases lying between them. This CDR3 region has 16 residues. Germline V gene data show CDR1 as MNHNY and CDR2 as SVGAGI (reference sequence). The CDR3 bases are TGTGCCAGCAGTAAACGGACTAGCAGGGGGTACTACGAGCAGTACTTC. It encodes CASSKRTSRGYYEQYF.

In its sample, this clone was seen a few times. The chain joins TRBV7-2 to TRBJ1-5; 7 positions match TRBD1. After removal of 7 bases from V and 3 bases from J, the junction contained 6 bases not matched to a gene. This CDR3 contains 14 residues. Germline CDR1 is SGHTA and CDR2 is FQGNSA. The CDR3 spells CASTLDRDNQPQHF. Here the CDR3 DNA reads TGTGCCAGCACATTAGACAGGGACAATCAGCCCCAGCATTTT.

Only one count was recorded for this clone. The V call is TRBV5-4, the J call TRBJ1-2; no reliable D call. CDR1 SGHNT and CDR2 YYREEE come from the germline V gene (reference sequence). V lost 3 bases and J 2 bases, leaving 8 bases between the germline ends. The CDR3 extends over 13 amino acids. For the CDR3, the DNA is TGTGCCAGCAGCTCTGGACGGAACTATGGCTACACCTTC. It yields the protein CASSSGRNYGYTF.